A single sample is the source of the 13 T cell receptor beta chains below, sequenced in a study of T cells expressing NK-cell markers. TCRdb reprocessed the 5' RACE reads and keeps a single row for each CDR3 protein, giving no DNA. The sample totals roughly 160,000 distinct CDR3 sequences. Material: blood T cells: a sorted CD56 or NKG2C T cell subset, CD4+ or CD8+ T cells, or bulk PBMC T cells (not recorded which). These receptors originate from a woman aged 18 to 75 in good health.

The rearrangement uses TRBV7-3 and TRBJ2-2; the TCRdb call, TRBD2, lacks DNA for checking. Per germline, CDR1 SGHTA and CDR2 FQGTGA. This CDR3 is 19 amino acids long. The CDR3 reads CASSPTPGLAGGNSGELFF.

The chain couples TRBV7-6 to TRBJ2-7; TCRdb gives TRBD1 as the D gene, but with no DNA this cannot be confirmed. This CDR3 is built from 14 residues. The germline V gene has CDR1 SGHVS and CDR2 FNYEAQ. CDR3: CASSSKTGDNEQYF.

The rearrangement links TRBV28 to TRBJ1-5; the TCRdb call, TRBD1, lacks DNA for checking. Germline CDR1 reads MDHEN; CDR2 reads SYDVKM. This CDR3 contains 15 residues. The CDR3 reads CASSNGQGINQPQHF. The full variable domain, completed using reference TRBV28 and TRBJ1-5, is DVKVTQSSRYLVKRTGEKVFLECVQDMDHENMFWYRQDPGLGLRLIYFSYDVKMKEKGDIPEGYSVSREKKERFSLILESASTNQTSMYLCASSNGQGINQPQHFGDGTRLSIL.

The chain couples TRBV27 to TRBJ1-2; there is no DNA to check the TCRdb D call of TRBD1. Per the germline V gene, CDR1 is MNHEY and CDR2 is SMNVEV (reference sequence). CDR3 length: 13 amino acids. The CDR3 loop reads CASRGTGFYGYTF.

The V call is TRBV28, the J call TRBJ2-1; TCRdb calls TRBD1, which cannot be checked without DNA. Germline lookup yields CDR1 MDHEN and CDR2 SYDVKM. This CDR3 is 12 amino acids long. The CDR3 sequence is CASTGGNNEQFF.

The rearrangement joins TRBV12-3 or TRBV12-4 to TRBJ2-1; TCRdb picks TRBD1, but there is no DNA to check that call. The CDR3 has 11 amino acids. CDR3 sequence: CASSLQRGQFF.

The rearrangement links TRBV24-1 to TRBJ2-1; TCRdb's D call of TRBD2 is untestable without DNA. The CDR3 covers 16 residues. Germline-derived CDR1 and CDR2 are KGHDR and SFDVKD. The CDR3 loop reads CATSEAGGRPYNEQFF.

The chain has TRBV10-3 and TRBJ1-2. Germline V CDR1 and CDR2: ENHRY, SYGVKD. There are 14 residues in the CDR3. The CDR3 sequence is CAISESEGGSGYTF.

The chain is built from TRBV5-1 and TRBJ1-2. There are 12 residues in the CDR3. The germline CDR1 and CDR2 sequences are SGHRS and YFSETQ. CDR3 protein: CASSLDAAGYTF.

V gene TRBV4-2 combines with J gene TRBJ2-7. Germline-derived CDR1 and CDR2 are LGHNA and YNFKEQ. The CDR3 loop spans 17 amino acids. CDR3 amino acids: CASSQDLWQGTGGEQYF.

V gene TRBV20-1 combines with J gene TRBJ2-6. The CDR3 is made up of 12 amino acids. Germline V gene sequence: CDR1 DFQATT, CDR2 SNEGSKA (reference sequence). This CDR3 reads CSASAGANVLTF.

The J gene is TRBJ2-3, the V gene TRBV20-1; as DNA is missing, the TRBD2 call by TCRdb cannot be tested. From germline, CDR1 is DFQATT and CDR2 SNEGSKA (reference sequence). This CDR3 contains 15 residues. CDR3 sequence: CSAIPSGSPTDTQYF.

V and J are TRBV20-1 and TRBJ1-2; no DNA is available, so the TRBD1 call from TCRdb remains unchecked. The CDR3 has 13 amino acids. Germline V CDR1 and CDR2: DFQATT, SNEGSKA (reference sequence). The CDR3 loop reads CSANQGADYGYTF.